Given below is one T cell receptor beta chain in context. In the authors' methods: Reference gene primer amplification gave nucleated cell count estimates. This table comes from immunoSEQ multiplex PCR, and its TCRdb copy is limited to in-frame clones, with some not included. V, J and clone size reflect that table, while D and trimming were determined from the DNA. This sample has approximately 300,000 clones; about 89% occur once, and the top ten carry roughly 2.6%. The sample originates from a study of blood T cell repertoires in COVID-19. Study details: Sources were T cells, B-cell-depleted T cells, or PBMCs; the material itself was cDNA or gDNA.

Trimming stripped 4 bases from V and 0 bases from J, with 22 bases between. The CDR3 is 20 amino acids. CDR1 LNHDA and CDR2 SQIVND come from the germline V gene (reference sequence). The study drew participants aged 18 to 89 years from about two dozen US areas. The source is a woman aged 18-29 years who had recovered from COVID-19. Sequenced input: PBMCs or T cells enriched from blood (not recorded which). The rearrangement uses TRBV19 and TRBJ2-6; TRBD2 is a possible D gene (7 bases). For the CDR3, the DNA is TGTGCCAGTAGTAGACGGGGGGCCGGGACGGATCACTCTGGGGCCAACGTCCTGACTTTC. This encodes CASSRRGAGTDHSGANVLTF.